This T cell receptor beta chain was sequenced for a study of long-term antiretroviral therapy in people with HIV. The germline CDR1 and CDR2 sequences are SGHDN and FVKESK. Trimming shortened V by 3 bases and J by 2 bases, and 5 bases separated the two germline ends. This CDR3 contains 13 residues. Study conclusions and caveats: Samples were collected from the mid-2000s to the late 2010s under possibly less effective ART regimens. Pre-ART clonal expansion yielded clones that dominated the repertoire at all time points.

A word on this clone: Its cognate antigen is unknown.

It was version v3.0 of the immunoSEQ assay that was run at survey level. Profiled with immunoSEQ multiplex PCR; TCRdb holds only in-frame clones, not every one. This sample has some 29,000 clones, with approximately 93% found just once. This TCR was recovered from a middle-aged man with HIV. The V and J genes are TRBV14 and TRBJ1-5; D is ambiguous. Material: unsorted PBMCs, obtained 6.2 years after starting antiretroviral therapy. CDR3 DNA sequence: TGTGCCAGCAGCCACAGCGGCAATCAGCCCCAGCATTTT. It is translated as CASSHSGNQPQHF. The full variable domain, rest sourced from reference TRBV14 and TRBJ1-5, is EAGVTQFPSHSVIEKGQTVTLRCDPISGHDNLYWYRRVMGKEIKFLLHFVKESKQDESGMPNNRFLAERTGGTYSTLKVQPAELEDSGVYFCASSHSGNQPQHFGDGTRLSIL.